This T cell receptor (beta chain) stems from a study of IL-17A CD8 T cells in psoriatic arthritis synovium. The study in broad terms: The study aimed to define the phenotype, molecular profile and function of synovial IL-17A+CD8+ T cells in psoriatic arthritis pathogenesis.

What the authors observed across the whole study: Although over 4% of the repertoire was occupied by some individual clones, most synovial CD8+ subsets remained polyclonal. Cells came from synovial fluid rather than synovial tissue, since no psoriatic arthritis synovial tissue samples were available. TCR sequencing covered only three patients, which the authors acknowledged as a limited sample size.

Synovial fluid effusions were aspirated from actively inflamed joints of psoriatic arthritis patients. Memory CD8+ T cells in synovial fluid were sorted patient by patient into Tc17 (IL-17A+) cells, bulk memory cells and Tc1 (IL-17A-IFNgamma+) cells in order to compare their TCR repertoires. The Classification of Psoriatic Arthritis Study Group (CASPAR) criteria were met by the psoriatic arthritis patients. CD45RA-CD27+/- plus CD45RA+CD27- cells were sorted as bulk memory CD8+ T cells. A few patients with psoriatic arthritis provided sorted synovial fluid CD8+ T cell subsets that underwent TCRbeta sequencing. Synovial fluid mononuclear cells were isolated with Lymphoprep and cryopreserved in liquid nitrogen before use. Roughly 53% fetal calf serum and about 10% dimethyl sulfoxide were contained in the cryopreservation medium. The CDR3, from cysteine to phenylalanine, totals 18 residues. Of all the DNA, just the CDR3 is kept, 54 bases in frame from base 1. Trimming removed 1 base from V and 3 bases from J; the gene matches leave 12 bases unexplained. Taken from the germline V gene, the CDR1 and CDR2 loops are LGHNA and YNFKEQ.

This clone has a handful of counts. This clone's antigen is unknown. Per-base quality was not reported, and no clone a single base away is much larger than it. After DNA extraction (Qiagen), TCRbeta V-D-J rearrangements were amplified in a bias-controlled manner and then sequenced at high throughput (immunoSEQ; Adaptive Biotech). In the authors' own workflow: Productive sequences were analyzed at sequence level using the immunoSEQ Analyzer platform. Clonality was computed as 1 minus Pielou's evenness, ranging from 0 (highly polyclonal) to 1 (monoclonal). The Morisita index, which runs from 0 (no similarity) to 1 (complete similarity), was used to measure repertoire overlap between subsets. The table was pulled from immuneACCESS by TCRdb, which kept in-frame rearrangements only. Such tables lose some clones; where checked, under half of the loss comes from unresolved V genes, and the rest has no known cause. That table supplies the V and J calls and clone size; D and trimming were determined from the DNA. Here the sample has around 2,000 clones; about 72% occur a single time. Under 12% of the sample goes to the ten largest clones.

In this chain, TRBV4-2 is recombined with TRBJ1-1; 9 bases in the junction line up with TRBD1. This clonotype originated in a human donor with psoriatic arthritis. The sample consisted of memory CD8+ T cells from synovial fluid. Sample cell subset or site, as interpreted from the label and publication: bulk memory CD8+ T cells (CD45RA-CD27+/- and CD45RA+CD27-). CDR3 sequence: CASSQVWDRARGDTEAFF. The DNA reads TGTGCCAGCAGCCAAGTCTGGGACAGGGCCCGAGGGGACACTGAAGCTTTCTTT.